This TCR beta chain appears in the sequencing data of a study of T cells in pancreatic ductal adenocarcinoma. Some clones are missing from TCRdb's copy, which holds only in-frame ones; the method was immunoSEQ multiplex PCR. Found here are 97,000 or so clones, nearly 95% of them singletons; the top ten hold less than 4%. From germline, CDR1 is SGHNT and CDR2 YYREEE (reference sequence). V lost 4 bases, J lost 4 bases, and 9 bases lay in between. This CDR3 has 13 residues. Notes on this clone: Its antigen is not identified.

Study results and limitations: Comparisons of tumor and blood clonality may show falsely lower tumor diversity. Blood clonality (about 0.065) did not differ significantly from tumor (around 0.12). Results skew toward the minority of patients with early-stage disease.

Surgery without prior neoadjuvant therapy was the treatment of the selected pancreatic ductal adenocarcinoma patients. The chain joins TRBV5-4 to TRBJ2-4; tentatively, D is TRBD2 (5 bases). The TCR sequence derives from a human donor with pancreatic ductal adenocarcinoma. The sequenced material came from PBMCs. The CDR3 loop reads CASSLPGKNIQYF. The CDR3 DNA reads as TGTGCCAGCAGCCTCCCGGGAAAAAACATTCAGTACTTC. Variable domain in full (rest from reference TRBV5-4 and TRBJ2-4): ETGVTQSPTHLIKTRGQQVTLRCSSQSGHNTVSWYQQALGQGPQFIFQYYREEENGRGNFPPRFSGLQFPNYSSELNVNALELDDSALYLCASSLPGKNIQYFGAGTRLSVL.